This T cell receptor beta chain originates from a study of cytomegalovirus exposure and HLA in healthy donors. Worth noting for this clone: The antigen is not known.

The PCR employed 60 Vbeta primers together with 13 Jbeta primers. Assay: immunoSEQ multiplex PCR; the TCRdb copy retains only in-frame clones and omits some. The sample lists some 130,000 clones; roughly 70% were seen once. Notes on the study in general: In a later analysis, V- and J-gene trimming of beta chains associated with a DCLRE1C missense variant, replicated independently. Most TCR sequences were seen very rarely across donors, but some public TCRs occurred in many. In a later analysis, DRB1 alleles had the most associated TCRs; HLA-C alleles the fewest.

Germline V lookup: CDR1 SGHKS, CDR2 YYEKEE (reference sequence). V lost 0 bases, J lost 7 bases, and 11 bases lay in between. The CDR3 loop spans 13 amino acids. This sequence originates from a human donor in good health. The rearrangement links TRBV5-5 to TRBJ2-7; maybe TRBD1 (6 bases). What was sequenced was PBMCs. The CDR3 is CASSLDRDLEQYF. In nucleotides, the CDR3 is TGTGCCAGCAGCTTGGACAGGGACCTGGAGCAGTACTTC.